The T cell receptor (beta chain) described here comes from a study of metastatic and nonmetastatic thyroid tumors. Study conclusions and caveats: TCR beta diversity was reportedly significantly higher in malignant thyroid tumors than benign nodules, in blood and tumor.

Every patient was untreated before thyroid surgery. In the original workflow: Clinicopathological groups differed in CDR3, with these differences serving to build a distant-metastasis classifier for papillary thyroid cancer. TCRdb reanalyzed the PCR reads with MiXCR. TCRdb's processing, not the study's, gives the V and J calls here. Among under 15,000 clones, around a quarter were seen once, and the ten largest hold around a sixth. Germline CDR1 reads SGHRS; CDR2 reads YFSETQ. The CDR3 runs to 14 residues. Trimming removed 4 bases from V and 7 bases from J; junction bases left unmatched: 4. At least ten counts were recorded for this clone. What it binds is not known.

This clonotype was sampled from a female donor with papillary thyroid cancer or a benign thyroid nodule (not recorded which). Some clones in this sample may be carry-over from other donors' samples. Sequences were obtained from tumor tissue. The chain employs TRBV5-1 and TRBJ1-5; TRBD1 matches at 11 bases. The CDR3 region is CASSQGQGEQPQHF. The CDR3 bases are TGCGCCAGCAGCCAGGGACAGGGGGAGCAGCCCCAGCATTTT. Supplemented by reference TRBV5-1 and TRBJ1-5, the full variable domain reads KAGVTQTPRYLIKTRGQQVTLSCSPISGHRSVSWYQQTPGQGLQFLFEYFSETQRNKGNFPGRFSGRQFSNSRSEMNVSTLELGDSALYLCASSQGQGEQPQHFGDGTRLSIL.